This is a list of T cell receptor beta chains from one sample in a study of post-analysis software for immune sequencing data. MiXCR was run by TCRdb on the PCR reads, yielding one entry per CDR3 protein. The sample has approximately 160,000 distinct CDR3 sequences, about 29% seen once. Sequencing input: blood. These receptors originate from a girl between 10 and 17 years old with multiple sclerosis. Each CDR3 is given with its conserved first and last residue. Fields, in order: D gene, J gene, clone size, V gene, CDR3 protein, CDR3 DNA. A D gene is named only where the DNA matches it firmly. Clone size is stated in some rows and not others, as once, few, many or a class when expanded.

d_gene: TRBD1
j_gene: TRBJ1-5
abundance: -
v_gene: TRBV5-8
CDR3aa: CASSLGQAPNQPQHF
CDR3nt: TGTGCCAGCAGCCTTGGACAGGCGCCCAATCAGCCCCAGCATTTT

d_gene: -
j_gene: TRBJ2-5
abundance: many
v_gene: TRBV2
CDR3aa: CASSLGRQRPQETQYF
CDR3nt: TGTGCCAGCAGTTTGGGTCGACAGAGGCCCCAAGAGACCCAGTACTTC

d_gene: -
j_gene: TRBJ2-6
abundance: many
v_gene: TRBV29-1
CDR3aa: CSARAGLGANVLTF
CDR3nt: TGCAGCGCCCGTGCCGGGCTTGGGGCCAACGTCCTGACTTTC

d_gene: -
j_gene: TRBJ1-2
abundance: few
v_gene: TRBV10-1
CDR3aa: CASSPGVGYGYTF
CDR3nt: TGCGCCAGCAGTCCAGGGGTCGGCTATGGCTACACCTTC

d_gene: -
j_gene: TRBJ1-1
abundance: -
v_gene: TRBV12-3/TRBV12-4
CDR3aa: CASSLDARHTEAFF
CDR3nt: TGTGCCAGCAGTTTAGACGCCCGGCACACTGAAGCTTTCTTT

d_gene: TRBD1
j_gene: TRBJ1-2
abundance: many
v_gene: TRBV12-3/TRBV12-4
CDR3aa: CASSFGTGESNGYTF
CDR3nt: TGTGCCAGCAGTTTTGGGACAGGGGAGAGTAATGGCTACACCTTC

d_gene: -
j_gene: TRBJ2-3
abundance: -
v_gene: TRBV7-7
CDR3aa: CASSLAVGDTQYF
CDR3nt: TGTGCCAGCAGCTTAGCGGTAGGGGATACGCAGTATTTT

d_gene: -
j_gene: TRBJ2-1
abundance: -
v_gene: TRBV7-9
CDR3aa: CASSFDSEYNEQFF
CDR3nt: TGTGCCAGCAGCTTTGATAGCGAGTACAATGAGCAGTTCTTC

d_gene: -
j_gene: TRBJ1-1
abundance: few
v_gene: TRBV19
CDR3aa: CASSAIGLGNTEAFF
CDR3nt: TGTGCCAGTAGTGCAATCGGACTCGGGAACACTGAAGCTTTCTTT

d_gene: TRBD1
j_gene: TRBJ2-7
abundance: many
v_gene: TRBV5-1
CDR3aa: CASSRQTGGGYEQYF
CDR3nt: TGCGCCAGCAGCCGCCAGACAGGGGGAGGCTACGAGCAGTACTTC

d_gene: -
j_gene: TRBJ2-3
abundance: -
v_gene: TRBV5-1
CDR3aa: CASSLAAVWDTQYF
CDR3nt: TGCGCCAGCAGCTTGGCCGCGGTGTGGGATACGCAGTATTTT

d_gene: -
j_gene: TRBJ1-1
abundance: few
v_gene: TRBV6-5
CDR3aa: CASRAVEGTEAFF
CDR3nt: TGTGCCAGCAGGGCCGTTGAGGGCACTGAAGCTTTCTTT

d_gene: -
j_gene: TRBJ2-1
abundance: many
v_gene: TRBV6-5
CDR3aa: CASSASSYNEQFF
CDR3nt: TGTGCCAGTAGCGCTAGCTCCTACAATGAGCAGTTCTTC

d_gene: TRBD2
j_gene: TRBJ2-2
abundance: -
v_gene: TRBV12-3/TRBV12-4
CDR3aa: CATATSGRGTGELFF
CDR3nt: TGTGCCACCGCGACTAGCGGGAGGGGTACCGGGGAGCTGTTTTTT

d_gene: TRBD2
j_gene: TRBJ2-7
abundance: -
v_gene: TRBV18
CDR3aa: CASSQGTSLYEQYF
CDR3nt: TGTGCCAGCTCTCAAGGGACTAGCCTTTACGAGCAGTACTTC

d_gene: -
j_gene: TRBJ1-5
abundance: -
v_gene: TRBV25-1
CDR3aa: CASSGFSTNQPQHF
CDR3nt: TGTGCCAGCAGTGGATTCAGTACCAATCAGCCCCAGCATTTT

d_gene: TRBD2
j_gene: TRBJ2-5
abundance: -
v_gene: TRBV27
CDR3aa: CASSKLAGGDQETQYF
CDR3nt: TGTGCCAGCAGTAAACTAGCGGGGGGGGATCAAGAGACCCAGTACTTC

d_gene: -
j_gene: TRBJ2-1
abundance: -
v_gene: TRBV4-1
CDR3aa: CASSQESSKRFYNEQFF
CDR3nt: TGCGCCAGCAGCCAAGAGTCGTCTAAGAGGTTCTACAATGAGCAGTTCTTC

d_gene: -
j_gene: TRBJ2-1
abundance: many
v_gene: TRBV18
CDR3aa: CASSPLGNEQFF
CDR3nt: TGTGCCAGCTCACCATTGGGGAATGAGCAGTTCTTC

d_gene: TRBD1
j_gene: TRBJ1-2
abundance: many
v_gene: TRBV18
CDR3aa: CASSPGQGAHGYTF
CDR3nt: TGTGCCAGCTCACCAGGACAGGGGGCGCATGGCTACACCTTC

d_gene: TRBD2
j_gene: TRBJ2-7
abundance: -
v_gene: TRBV30
CDR3aa: CAWSVVLAGVNEQYF
CDR3nt: TGTGCCTGGAGTGTTGTTCTAGCGGGAGTAAACGAGCAGTACTTC

d_gene: -
j_gene: TRBJ2-1
abundance: -
v_gene: TRBV5-1
CDR3aa: CVSSLAGNTEQFF
CDR3nt: TGCGTCAGCAGCTTGGCGGGGAACACTGAGCAGTTCTTC

d_gene: -
j_gene: TRBJ2-7
abundance: many
v_gene: TRBV11-2
CDR3aa: CASSGLAPEQYF
CDR3nt: TGTGCCAGCAGCGGTCTAGCGCCCGAGCAGTACTTC

d_gene: TRBD1
j_gene: TRBJ1-5
abundance: few
v_gene: TRBV10-3
CDR3aa: CAISEFPGGAGNQPQHF
CDR3nt: TGTGCCATCAGTGAGTTCCCAGGGGGGGCGGGCAATCAGCCCCAGCATTTT

d_gene: TRBD2
j_gene: TRBJ2-7
abundance: many
v_gene: TRBV20-1
CDR3aa: CSAREREYEQYF
CDR3nt: TGCAGTGCTAGAGAGCGGGAGTACGAGCAGTACTTC

d_gene: -
j_gene: TRBJ2-7
abundance: few
v_gene: TRBV29-1
CDR3aa: CSVVWQGTYEQYF
CDR3nt: TGCAGCGTTGTATGGCAGGGAACCTACGAGCAGTACTTC

d_gene: TRBD2
j_gene: TRBJ2-1
abundance: many
v_gene: TRBV10-3
CDR3aa: CAISVTSRAYNEQFF
CDR3nt: TGTGCCATCAGTGTGACTAGCAGGGCATACAATGAGCAGTTCTTC

d_gene: TRBD1
j_gene: TRBJ2-7
abundance: -
v_gene: TRBV18
CDR3aa: CASSPEVGQASYEQYF
CDR3nt: TGTGCCAGCTCACCAGAGGTTGGACAGGCATCCTACGAGCAGTACTTC

d_gene: -
j_gene: TRBJ1-1
abundance: -
v_gene: TRBV6-1
CDR3aa: CASSGGRTEAFF
CDR3nt: TGTGCCAGCAGTGGGGGTAGAACTGAAGCTTTCTTT

d_gene: -
j_gene: TRBJ2-2
abundance: -
v_gene: TRBV5-1
CDR3aa: CASSLGRDAPNTGELFF
CDR3nt: TGCGCCAGCAGCTTGGGGAGGGACGCTCCGAACACCGGGGAGCTGTTTTTT

d_gene: -
j_gene: TRBJ1-5
abundance: -
v_gene: TRBV28
CDR3aa: CASSLRARNQPQHF
CDR3nt: TGTGCCAGCAGTTTACGGGCGAGGAATCAGCCCCAGCATTTT

d_gene: TRBD2
j_gene: TRBJ2-3
abundance: few
v_gene: TRBV5-1
CDR3aa: CASSDGTSGIETQYF
CDR3nt: TGCGCCAGCAGTGATGGGACTAGCGGGATCGAAACGCAGTATTTT

d_gene: -
j_gene: TRBJ2-5
abundance: many
v_gene: TRBV7-9
CDR3aa: CASSLGAGEETQYF
CDR3nt: TGTGCCAGCAGCTTAGGCGCGGGCGAAGAGACCCAGTACTTC

d_gene: -
j_gene: TRBJ2-1
abundance: many
v_gene: TRBV29-1
CDR3aa: CSGGQGYNEQFF
CDR3nt: TGCAGCGGTGGGCAGGGTTACAATGAGCAGTTCTTC

d_gene: -
j_gene: TRBJ2-1
abundance: -
v_gene: TRBV7-3
CDR3aa: CASSKVGGNEQFF
CDR3nt: TGTGCCAGCAGTAAGGTCGGTGGGAATGAGCAGTTCTTC

d_gene: -
j_gene: TRBJ2-2
abundance: -
v_gene: TRBV7-3
CDR3aa: CASSLTGTAGTGELFF
CDR3nt: TGTGCCAGCAGCTTAACGGGGACGGCGGGCACCGGGGAGCTGTTTTTT

d_gene: TRBD2
j_gene: TRBJ2-3
abundance: -
v_gene: TRBV7-2
CDR3aa: CASSLAARGGQYF
CDR3nt: TGTGCCAGCAGCTTAGCGGCGCGGGGGGGGCAGTATTTT

d_gene: TRBD2
j_gene: TRBJ2-5
abundance: -
v_gene: TRBV20-1
CDR3aa: CSAASGLGLGETQYF
CDR3nt: TGCAGTGCCGCCTCAGGACTAGGTTTGGGAGAGACCCAGTACTTC

d_gene: TRBD2
j_gene: TRBJ2-1
abundance: -
v_gene: TRBV7-9
CDR3aa: CASSLGLAGGPRPSYNEQFF
CDR3nt: TGTGCCAGCAGCTTAGGACTAGCGGGAGGGCCGAGACCTTCCTACAATGAGCAGTTCTTC

d_gene: -
j_gene: TRBJ2-1
abundance: many
v_gene: TRBV4-1
CDR3aa: CASSLLGDEQFF
CDR3nt: TGCGCCAGCAGCCTTCTAGGGGATGAGCAGTTCTTC